Below, one TCR beta chain is given with its context. The CDR3 runs 14 residues. Trimming at V came to 6 bases and at J to 6 bases, leaving 6 bases not matched to a gene. Germline V lookup: CDR1 KGHSH, CDR2 LQKENI. These data originate in a study of T cell changes during pregnancy in multiple sclerosis. Assay: immunoSEQ multiplex PCR; the TCRdb copy retains only in-frame clones and omits some. This table holds over 85,000 clones, over 75% found once. The V call is TRBV18, the J call TRBJ2-2; TRBD1 matches at 8 bases. The specimen comprised peripheral blood, sampled in the second trimester of pregnancy. The receptor's source is a female donor in good health, enrolled as a control in a pregnancy study. The CDR3 region is CASSQQGAAGELFF. In DNA form, the CDR3 reads TGTGCCAGCTCGCAGCAGGGGGCGGCCGGGGAGCTGTTTTTT.